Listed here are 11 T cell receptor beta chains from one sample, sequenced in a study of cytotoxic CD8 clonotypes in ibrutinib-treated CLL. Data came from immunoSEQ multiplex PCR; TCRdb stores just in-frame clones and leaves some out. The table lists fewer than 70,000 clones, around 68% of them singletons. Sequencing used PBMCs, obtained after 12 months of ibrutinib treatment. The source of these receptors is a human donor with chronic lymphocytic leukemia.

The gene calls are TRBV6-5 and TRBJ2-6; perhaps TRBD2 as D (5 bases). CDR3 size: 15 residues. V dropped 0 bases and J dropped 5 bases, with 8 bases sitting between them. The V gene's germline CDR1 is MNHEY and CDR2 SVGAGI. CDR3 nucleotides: TGTGCCAGCAGTTACTCTCCGGGGAGGGCCAACGTCCTGACTTTC. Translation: CASSYSPGRANVLTF.

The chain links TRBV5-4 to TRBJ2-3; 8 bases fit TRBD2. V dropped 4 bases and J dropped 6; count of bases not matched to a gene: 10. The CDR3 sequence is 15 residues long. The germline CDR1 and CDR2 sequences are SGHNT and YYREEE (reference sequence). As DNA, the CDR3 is TGTGCCAGCAGCATGGGGACGGGAGGGTGGGATACGCAGTATTTT. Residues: CASSMGTGGWDTQYF. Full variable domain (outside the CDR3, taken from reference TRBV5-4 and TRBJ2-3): ETGVTQSPTHLIKTRGQQVTLRCSSQSGHNTVSWYQQALGQGPQFIFQYYREEENGRGNFPPRFSGLQFPNYSSELNVNALELDDSALYLCASSMGTGGWDTQYFGPGTRLTVL.

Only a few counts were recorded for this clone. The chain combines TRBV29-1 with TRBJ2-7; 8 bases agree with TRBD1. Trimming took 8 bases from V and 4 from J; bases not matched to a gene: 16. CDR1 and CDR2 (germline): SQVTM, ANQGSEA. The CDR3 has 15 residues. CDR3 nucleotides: TGCAGCACAATCACCGGCCAAGGACAGGGTTACGAGCAGTACTTC. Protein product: CSTITGQGQGYEQYF.

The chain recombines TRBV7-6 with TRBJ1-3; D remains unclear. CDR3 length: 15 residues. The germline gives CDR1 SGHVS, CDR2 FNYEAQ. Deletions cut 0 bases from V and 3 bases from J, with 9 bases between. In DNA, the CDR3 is TGTGCCAGCAGCTTAGCGGGCTCTTTTGGAAACACCATATATTTT. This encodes CASSLAGSFGNTIYF.

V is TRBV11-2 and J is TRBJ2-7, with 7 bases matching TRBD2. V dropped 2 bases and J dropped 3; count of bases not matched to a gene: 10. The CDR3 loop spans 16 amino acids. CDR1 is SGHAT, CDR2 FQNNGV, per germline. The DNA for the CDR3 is TGTGCCAGCAGCTTATCTGCGCGGCGGGAGTTCTACGAGCAGTACTTC. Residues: CASSLSARREFYEQYF. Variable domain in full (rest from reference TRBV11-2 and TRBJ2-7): EAGVAQSPRYKIIEKRQSVAFWCNPISGHATLYWYQQILGQGPKLLIQFQNNGVVDDSQLPKDRFSAERLKGVDSTLKIQPAKLEDSAVYLCASSLSARREFYEQYFGPGTRLTVT.

The CDR3 sequence: CASSRGLAGGADTQYF. The CDR3 DNA sequence: TGTGCCAGCAGCCGGGGACTAGCGGGAGGGGCAGATACGCAGTATTTT. The chain joins TRBV5-4 to TRBJ2-3; 16 bases agree with TRBD2. Germline V gene data show CDR1 as SGHNT and CDR2 as YYREEE (reference sequence). The CDR3 is 16 amino acids. The junction had 3 bases not matched to a gene; V was cut back by 4 bases and J by 4 bases.

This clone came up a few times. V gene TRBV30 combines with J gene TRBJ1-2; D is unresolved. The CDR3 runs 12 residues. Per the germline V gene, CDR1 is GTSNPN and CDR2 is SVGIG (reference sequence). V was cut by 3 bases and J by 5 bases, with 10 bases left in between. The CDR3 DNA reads TGTGCCTGGAGCCCTGACCTATATGGCTACACCTTC. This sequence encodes CAWSPDLYGYTF.

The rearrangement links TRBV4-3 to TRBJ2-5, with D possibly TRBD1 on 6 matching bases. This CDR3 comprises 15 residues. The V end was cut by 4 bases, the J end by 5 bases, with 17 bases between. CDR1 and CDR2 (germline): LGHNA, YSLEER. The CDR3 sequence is CASSREQGSPETQYF. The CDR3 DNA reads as TGCGCCAGCAGCCGAGAACAGGGCTCCCCCGAGACCCAGTACTTC.

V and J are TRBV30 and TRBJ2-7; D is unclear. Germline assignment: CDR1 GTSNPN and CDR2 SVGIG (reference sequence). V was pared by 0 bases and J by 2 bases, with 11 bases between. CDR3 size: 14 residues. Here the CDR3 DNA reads TGTGCCTGGAGTGTATCGCTGGGGACCTACGAGCAGTACTTC. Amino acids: CAWSVSLGTYEQYF.

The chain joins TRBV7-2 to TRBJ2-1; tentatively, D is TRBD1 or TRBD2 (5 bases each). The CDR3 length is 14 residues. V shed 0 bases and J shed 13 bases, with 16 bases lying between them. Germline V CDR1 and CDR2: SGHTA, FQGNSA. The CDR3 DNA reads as TGTGCCAGCAGCTTAGCGCCGGGGACGACAAAACAGTTCTTC. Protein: CASSLAPGTTKQFF.

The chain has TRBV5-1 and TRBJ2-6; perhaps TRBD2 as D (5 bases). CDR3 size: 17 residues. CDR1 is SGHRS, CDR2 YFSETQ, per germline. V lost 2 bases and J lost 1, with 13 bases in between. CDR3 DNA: TGCGCCAGCAGCTTACAAGTGGGAGTTTCTGGGGCCAACGTCCTGACTTTC. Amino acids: CASSLQVGVSGANVLTF.